This T cell receptor beta chain was retrieved from a study of blood T cell repertoires in COVID-19. Study background: Spain, Italy and the United States supplied samples that represented acute and convalescent COVID-19.

Libraries were prepared by immunoSEQ multiplex PCR; TCRdb keeps only in-frame clonotypes and omits some of them. The table includes 99,000 or so clones, about 88% detected once. There are 16 residues in the CDR3. CDR1 is LGHNA and CDR2 is YNFKEQ in the germline V gene. With 1 base removed from V and 11 bases from J, the gap between germline ends came to 21 bases. Sequencing was performed on peripheral blood. The rearrangement joins TRBV4-2 to TRBJ2-4; a possible D gene is TRBD2 (6 bases). The sequence derives from a human donor in a cohort sampled during active COVID-19. The CDR3 DNA sequence: TGTGCCAGCAGCCAAGTCCGGGACTGGGCCCGTGGGGTTCAGTACTTC. Its protein product is CASSQVRDWARGVQYF.